This record looks at one T cell receptor beta chain sequence and its context. These data are taken from a study of blood T cell repertoires in COVID-19. Study summary: Sample material is recorded as cDNA or gDNA derived from T cells, B-cell-depleted T cells, or PBMCs.

Original data processing: Nucleated cell number was recorded as an estimate derived from reference gene primer amplification. Some clones are missing from TCRdb's copy, which holds only in-frame ones; the method was immunoSEQ multiplex PCR. V and J calls and clone size are given by that table; D and trimming were obtained from the DNA. Among around 150,000 clones listed, 75% to 90% were seen once. V was clipped by 6 bases and J by 3 bases, with 20 bases between them. The CDR3 length is 16 residues. CDR1 is ENHRY, CDR2 SYGVKD, per germline. V gene TRBV10-3 combines with J gene TRBJ1-1; perhaps TRBD1 as D (5 bases). The TCR sequence derives from a woman aged 55-69 years who had recovered from COVID-19. Sample: PBMCs or T cells enriched from blood (not recorded which). The CDR3 spells CAIRVGPGGADTEAFF. CDR3 DNA sequence: TGTGCCATCAGAGTCGGACCTGGAGGGGCGGACACTGAAGCTTTCTTT.